Reported below is one T cell receptor beta chain. As yet, its antigen is unknown. This entry is derived from a study of CXCR3-negative and CXCR3-positive naive CD8 T cells. Study-level background: Sequencing yielded 150 million or so TRB reads, roughly 1.5 +/- 0.3 million per library.

CDR1 and CDR2 (germline): SQVTM, ANQGSEA. There are 18 residues in the CDR3. Study outcomes and limitations: Greater hydrophobicity was found in TRB CDR3s of CXCR3-positive naive cells than of CXCR3-negative naive cells. Most assays used freshly isolated PBMCs, as cryopreservation partially reduced CXCR3. Similarly elevated diversity marked both naive subsets, with memory CD8+ cells showing far lower diversity.

5' RACE with UMI labels generated the TRB cDNA libraries. TCRdb reprocessed the 5' RACE reads, keeping one entry per CDR3 protein, no DNA. Recorded for this sample: around 61,000 distinct CDR3 sequences. This chain uses TRBV29-1 with TRBJ1-1; lacking DNA, the TRBD1 call made by TCRdb goes unchecked. The origin of this receptor is a human donor in good health. Some clones in this sample may be carry-over from other donors' samples. Specimen: naive CXCR3+ CD8+ T cells from blood. The sample's subset: CD45RO-CCR7+CD27+CD95- naive CD8+ T cells expressing CXCR3 (TNR3+). The CDR3 is CSADHFQGQGVLGTEAFF.